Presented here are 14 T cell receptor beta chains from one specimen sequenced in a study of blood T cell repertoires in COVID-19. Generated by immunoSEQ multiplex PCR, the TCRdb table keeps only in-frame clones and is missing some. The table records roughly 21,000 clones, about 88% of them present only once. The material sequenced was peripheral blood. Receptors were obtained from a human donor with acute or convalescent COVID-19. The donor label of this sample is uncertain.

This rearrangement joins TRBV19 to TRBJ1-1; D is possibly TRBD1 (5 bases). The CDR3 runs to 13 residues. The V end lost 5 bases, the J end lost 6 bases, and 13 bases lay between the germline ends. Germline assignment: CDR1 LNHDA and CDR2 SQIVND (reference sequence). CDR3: CASSARRGAEAFF. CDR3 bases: TGTGCCAGTAGTGCCCGTAGGGGCGCTGAAGCTTTCTTT.

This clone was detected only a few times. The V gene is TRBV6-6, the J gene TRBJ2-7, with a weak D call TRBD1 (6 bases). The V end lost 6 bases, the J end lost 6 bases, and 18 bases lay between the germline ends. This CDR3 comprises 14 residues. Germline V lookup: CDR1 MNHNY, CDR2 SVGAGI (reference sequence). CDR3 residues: CASRYPGERREQYF. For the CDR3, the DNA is TGTGCCAGCAGATATCCAGGGGAAAGGCGCGAGCAGTACTTC.

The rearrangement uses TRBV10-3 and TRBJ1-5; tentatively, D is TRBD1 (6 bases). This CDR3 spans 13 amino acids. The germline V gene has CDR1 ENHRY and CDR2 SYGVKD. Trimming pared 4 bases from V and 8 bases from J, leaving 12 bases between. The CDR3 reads CAISGTEREPQHF. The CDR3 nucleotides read TGTGCCATCAGTGGGACAGAGAGGGAGCCCCAGCATTTT.

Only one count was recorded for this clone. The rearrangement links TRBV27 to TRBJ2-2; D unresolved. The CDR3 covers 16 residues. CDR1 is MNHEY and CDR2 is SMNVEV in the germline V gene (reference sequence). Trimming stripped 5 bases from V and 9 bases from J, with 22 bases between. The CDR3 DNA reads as TGTGCCAGCAGTCCCCTTAAGAGGCAAACTATCAGGGAGCTGTTTTTT. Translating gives CASSPLKRQTIRELFF.

The CDR3 DNA is TGTGCCAGCAGCCAAGATCTACAGGGCGTAATCTATGGCTACACCTTC. This encodes CASSQDLQGVIYGYTF. V is TRBV14 and J is TRBJ1-2; possibly TRBD1 for D (6 bases). The CDR3 has 16 amino acids. The germline V gene encodes CDR1 SGHDN and CDR2 FVKESK. V was cut by 0 bases and J by 4 bases, with 15 bases left in between.

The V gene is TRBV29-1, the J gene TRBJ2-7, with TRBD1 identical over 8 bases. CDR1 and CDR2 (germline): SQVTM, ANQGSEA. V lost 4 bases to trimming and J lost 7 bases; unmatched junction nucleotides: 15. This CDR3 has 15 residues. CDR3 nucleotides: TGCAGCGTTGGTGCGGAAACAGGGGGTGCGGGGGAGCAGTACTTC. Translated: CSVGAETGGAGEQYF.

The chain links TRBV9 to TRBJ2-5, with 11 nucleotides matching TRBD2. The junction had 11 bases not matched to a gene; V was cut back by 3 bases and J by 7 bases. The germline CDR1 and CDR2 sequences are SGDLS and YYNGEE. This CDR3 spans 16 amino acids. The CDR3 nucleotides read TGTGCCAGCAGCGCGGGCGGGACTAGCGGTACGGGGACCCAGTACTTC. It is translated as CASSAGGTSGTGTQYF.

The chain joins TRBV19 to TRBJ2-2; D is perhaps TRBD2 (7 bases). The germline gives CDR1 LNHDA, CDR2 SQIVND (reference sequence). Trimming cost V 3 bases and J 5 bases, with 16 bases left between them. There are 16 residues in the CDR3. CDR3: CASSMGRGYGTGELFF. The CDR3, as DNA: TGTGCCAGTAGTATGGGGAGGGGGTACGGGACCGGGGAGCTGTTTTTT.

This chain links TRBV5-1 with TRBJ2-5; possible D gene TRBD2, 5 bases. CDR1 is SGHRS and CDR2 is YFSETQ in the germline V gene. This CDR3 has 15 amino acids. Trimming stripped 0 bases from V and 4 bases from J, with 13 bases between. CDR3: CASSLAALAGETQYF. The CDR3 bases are TGCGCCAGCAGCTTGGCCGCCTTGGCGGGAGAGACCCAGTACTTC. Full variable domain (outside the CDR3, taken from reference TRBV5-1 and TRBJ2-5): KAGVTQTPRYLIKTRGQQVTLSCSPISGHRSVSWYQQTPGQGLQFLFEYFSETQRNKGNFPGRFSGRQFSNSRSEMNVSTLELGDSALYLCASSLAALAGETQYFGPGTRLLVL.

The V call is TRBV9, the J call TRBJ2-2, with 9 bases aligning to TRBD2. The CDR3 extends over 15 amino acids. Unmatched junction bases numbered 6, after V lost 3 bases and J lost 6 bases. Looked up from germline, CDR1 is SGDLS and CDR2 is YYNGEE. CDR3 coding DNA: TGTGCCAGCAGCGGTCGACTAGCGGTGGCCGGGGAGCTGTTTTTT. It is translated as CASSGRLAVAGELFF. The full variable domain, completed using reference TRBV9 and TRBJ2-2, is DSGVTQTPKHLITATGQRVTLRCSPRSGDLSVYWYQQSLDQGLQFLIQYYNGEERAKGNILERFSAQQFPDLHSELNLSSLELGDSALYFCASSGRLAVAGELFFGEGSRLTVL.

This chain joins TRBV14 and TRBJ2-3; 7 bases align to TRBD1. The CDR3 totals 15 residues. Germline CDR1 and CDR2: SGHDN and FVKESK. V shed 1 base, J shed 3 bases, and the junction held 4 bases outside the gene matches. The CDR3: CASSQGKGATDTQYF. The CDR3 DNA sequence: TGTGCCAGCAGCCAAGGAAAGGGGGCGACAGATACGCAGTATTTT.

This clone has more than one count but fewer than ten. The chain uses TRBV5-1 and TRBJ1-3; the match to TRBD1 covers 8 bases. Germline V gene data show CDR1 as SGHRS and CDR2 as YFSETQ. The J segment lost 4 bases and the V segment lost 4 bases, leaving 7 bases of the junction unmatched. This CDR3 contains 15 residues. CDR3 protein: CASSRDGQGGNTIYF. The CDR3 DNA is TGCGCCAGCAGCCGGGACGGACAGGGAGGAAACACCATATATTTT. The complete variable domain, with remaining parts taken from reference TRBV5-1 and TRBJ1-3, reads KAGVTQTPRYLIKTRGQQVTLSCSPISGHRSVSWYQQTPGQGLQFLFEYFSETQRNKGNFPGRFSGRQFSNSRSEMNVSTLELGDSALYLCASSRDGQGGNTIYFGEGSWLTVV.

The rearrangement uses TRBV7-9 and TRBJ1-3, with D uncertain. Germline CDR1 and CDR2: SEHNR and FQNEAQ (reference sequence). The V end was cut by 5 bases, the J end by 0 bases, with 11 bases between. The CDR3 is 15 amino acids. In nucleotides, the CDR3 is TGTGCCAGCAGCCTCGGTCCCGCCTCTGGAAACACCATATATTTT. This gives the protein CASSLGPASGNTIYF.

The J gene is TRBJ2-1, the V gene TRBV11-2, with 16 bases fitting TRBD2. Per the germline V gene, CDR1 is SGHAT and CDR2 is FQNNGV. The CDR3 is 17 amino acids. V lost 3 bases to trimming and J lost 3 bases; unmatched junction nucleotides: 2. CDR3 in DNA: TGTGCCAGCAGCTTCGGGACTAGCGGGGGGGGCTACAATGAGCAGTTCTTC. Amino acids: CASSFGTSGGGYNEQFF.